This record looks at one T cell receptor beta chain sequence and its context. Its antigen is undetermined. This specimen comes from a study of a mutant IDH1 vaccine in newly diagnosed glioma. Across the whole study: Onset of vaccination occurred 4-6 weeks following radiotherapy alone, or with temozolomide cycles. Therapy received beforehand was radiotherapy, temozolomide, or both, with most patients given both.

The time point was: week 35, safety follow-up. Doses of 300 ug of mutant IDH1 20-mer peptide were given with topical imiquimod. TCRdb's table, derived via immunoSEQ multiplex PCR, lists solely in-frame clones and lacks some. The sample contains roughly 50,000 clones, roughly 80% of which appear only once. The CDR3 is 15 amino acids. Germline values: CDR1 MNHNS, CDR2 SASEGT. J lost 8 bases, V lost 1 base, and 10 bases had no gene match. The chain has TRBV6-1 and TRBJ1-2; TRBD1 agrees at 7 bases. Sequenced material: PBMCs, taken from a glioma patient whose treatment included an IDH1 peptide vaccine. The source is a woman aged 18-29 years with glioma. The CDR3 spells CASSEEEGARPGYTF. In DNA, the CDR3 is TGTGCCAGCAGTGAAGAGGAGGGGGCGCGACCGGGCTACACCTTC.